This is a list of T cell receptor beta chains from one sample in a study of patients and donors after allogeneic stem cell transplantation. Each CDR3 protein gets one entry after TCRdb re-called the RT-PCR reads with MiXCR. The sample holds 150,000 to 200,000 distinct CDR3 sequences; approximately 22% are singletons and the top ten take roughly 26%. Sequencing was performed on blood, either unsorted or a sorted T cell fraction (not recorded which). These receptors came from a human donor who was either an allogeneic HSCT recipient or a stem cell or donor lymphocyte infusion donor (not recorded which). It is not recorded whose cells these are; they may come from a transplant donor. The CDR3 runs from the conserved cysteine through the conserved F or W. Size is stated for part of the rows, as once, few or many counts, or as a class when the clone is expanded.

J gene: TRBJ1-5; CDR3 length: 16; V gene: TRBV6-6; clone size: .; CDR3 protein: CASSHGRLNDLSPQHF
J gene: TRBJ1-1; CDR3 length: 18; V gene: TRBV5-6; clone size: few; CDR3 protein: CASSFPGVTSSVNTEAFF
J gene: TRBJ2-3; CDR3 length: 16; V gene: TRBV29-1; clone size: .; CDR3 protein: CSVDGEGQALTDTQYF
J gene: TRBJ2-7; CDR3 length: 14; V gene: TRBV18; clone size: .; CDR3 protein: CASSLQGVSYEQYF
J gene: TRBJ2-5; CDR3 length: 14; V gene: TRBV7-7; clone size: .; CDR3 protein: CASSLGARSETQYF
J gene: TRBJ1-2; CDR3 length: 18; V gene: TRBV5-1; clone size: .; CDR3 protein: CASSQSSLEALAAYGYTF
J gene: TRBJ1-2; CDR3 length: 10; V gene: TRBV29-1; clone size: few; CDR3 protein: CSVEGDGYTF
J gene: TRBJ1-1; CDR3 length: 15; V gene: TRBV5-1; clone size: .; CDR3 protein: CASSSRGTEGTEAFF
J gene: TRBJ2-2; CDR3 length: 15; V gene: TRBV21-1; clone size: few; CDR3 protein: CASRRDRGDTGELFF
J gene: TRBJ1-2; CDR3 length: 15; V gene: TRBV5-1; clone size: many; CDR3 protein: CASSLETWLGYGYTF
J gene: TRBJ1-5; CDR3 length: 15; V gene: TRBV15; clone size: .; CDR3 protein: CATSARDRGYQPQHF
J gene: TRBJ2-3; CDR3 length: 14; V gene: TRBV12-3/TRBV12-4; clone size: few; CDR3 protein: CASSWAGYTDTQYF
J gene: TRBJ2-1; CDR3 length: 13; V gene: TRBV20-1; clone size: few; CDR3 protein: CSARGDGYNEQFF
J gene: TRBJ2-1; CDR3 length: 17; V gene: TRBV5-1; clone size: .; CDR3 protein: CASSVEGGGYAYNEQFF
J gene: TRBJ1-1; CDR3 length: 16; V gene: TRBV5-1; clone size: .; CDR3 protein: CASSFRGGGMNTEAFF
J gene: TRBJ2-4; CDR3 length: 14; V gene: TRBV5-6; clone size: .; CDR3 protein: CASSFPGAKNIQYF
J gene: TRBJ2-1; CDR3 length: 15; V gene: TRBV7-9; clone size: .; CDR3 protein: CASSRGTSGSYEQFF
J gene: TRBJ1-1; CDR3 length: 15; V gene: TRBV20-1; clone size: many; CDR3 protein: CSARSEGEVNTEAFF
J gene: TRBJ1-4; CDR3 length: 15; V gene: TRBV6-5; clone size: .; CDR3 protein: CASKVDRVGDEKLFF
J gene: TRBJ2-7; CDR3 length: 12; V gene: TRBV25-1; clone size: .; CDR3 protein: CASSPTGWEQYF
J gene: TRBJ2-1; CDR3 length: 15; V gene: TRBV5-1; clone size: .; CDR3 protein: CAPGQGPSSYNEQFF
J gene: TRBJ1-5; CDR3 length: 15; V gene: TRBV28; clone size: .; CDR3 protein: CASRPPTGANQPQHF